This T cell receptor beta chain was identified during a study of early T cells in non-severe SARS-CoV-2 infection. Findings and limits, study-wide: In VDJdb matching, anti-spike CD8 responses were favored while private and CD4 specificities went missing.

cDNA molecules, individually, were tagged with unique molecular identifiers. TCRdb recomputed calls from the 5' RACE reads with MiXCR, one row per CDR3 protein. The profile shows about 46,000 distinct CDR3 sequences, roughly 5.4% of them singletons. CDR3 length equals 13 residues. The trim removed 6 bases at V and 9 bases at J, leaving 7 bases unmatched. On this clonotype itself: Its matching antigen is unknown.

Sequencing used whole blood, obtained at baseline. The rearrangement joins TRBV12-3 or TRBV12-4 to TRBJ2-1; 8 bases agree with TRBD2. This sequence originates from an adult who was a healthcare worker with PCR-confirmed SARS-CoV-2 infection or an uninfected control (not recorded which). The CDR3: CASSSGLAREQFF. CDR3 bases: TGTGCCAGCAGCTCAGGACTAGCCCGTGAGCAGTTCTTC.